This TCR beta chain came from a study of T cells in Graves' hyperthyroidism and ophthalmopathy. Amplified TCR beta CDR3 regions derived from RNA transcripts. A first-round RT-PCR of the TCR CDR3 used the HTBI primer set. TCRdb used MiXCR to reprocess the multiplex PCR reads, holding one entry per CDR3 protein. The table records about 350,000 distinct CDR3 sequences, around 14% of them present only once. When ophthalmopathy did not progress within 18 months, Graves' hyperthyroidism was considered stable. Patients aged 18 to 65 had newly diagnosed hyperthyroidism that had lasted under 2 months. Per the germline V gene, CDR1 is SNHLY and CDR2 is FYNNEI. V dropped 3 bases and J dropped 13 bases, with 21 bases sitting between them. The CDR3 has 15 residues. The table lists this clonotype with many counts.

The sample was blood. The chain couples TRBV2 to TRBJ1-4; no clear D gene. The TCR sequence derives from a woman under 40 with Graves' hyperthyroidism. Here the CDR3 DNA reads TGTGCCAGCAGTGATAATGGGCGGACCTCTAGTGGACTGTTTTTT. Its protein product is CASSDNGRTSSGLFF.